The rows below give T cell receptor beta chains drawn from one sample of a study of identical twins. Using its own MiXCR run on the 5' RACE reads, TCRdb lists one record per CDR3 protein. The table has hundreds of thousands of distinct CDR3 sequences, approximately 13% seen once; the top ten hold under 2%. These sequences were also reported in another study, on yellow fever vaccine responses in identical twins.

The sequenced material came from PBMCs. The source of these receptors is a woman under 30 in good health. Each CDR3 is given with its conserved first and last residue. The D gene is left open where the match is weak. Clone sizes are given selectively: once, few, many, or a class where the clone is expanded.

TRBV28	.	TRBJ2-7	many	TGTGCCAGCAGTTTCGGCCTAGTTGTTGAGCAGTACTTC	CASSFGLVVEQYF
TRBV6-5	TRBD2	TRBJ2-1	few	TGTGCCAGCAGTTCATACCCCTCCGGGACTAGTATCAATGAGCAGTTCTTC	CASSSYPSGTSINEQFF
TRBV6-1	TRBD1	TRBJ1-2	few	TGTGCCAGCAGGCCGACAGGGGGTATTGGCTACACCTTC	CASRPTGGIGYTF
TRBV10-3	.	TRBJ2-7	.	TGTGCCATCAGTGAGTCCGATGAAGAGCAGTACTTC	CAISESDEEQYF
TRBV28	.	TRBJ2-1	many	TGTGCCAGCAGTTTACAGAGGGGAGCTAACAATGAGCAGTTCTTC	CASSLQRGANNEQFF
TRBV29-1	TRBD2	TRBJ2-3	few	TGCAGCGTTGATTTGATTCTAGCGGAGCGCACAGATACGCAGTATTTT	CSVDLILAERTDTQYF
TRBV6-1	TRBD1	TRBJ1-2	.	TGTGCCAGCAGTGAAAGGGGGACAGCTGGCTACACCTTC	CASSERGTAGYTF
TRBV3-1	.	TRBJ2-5	.	TGTGCCAGCAGCCAAGATCTGCGGGAAGTCCCTGGGCCGGAGACCCAGTACTTC	CASSQDLREVPGPETQYF
TRBV4-1	TRBD1	TRBJ2-5	many	TGCGCCAGCAGCCGACCCCGGACAGGGTTTGAGCAAGAGACCCAGTACTTC	CASSRPRTGFEQETQYF
TRBV25-1	.	TRBJ2-3	few	TGTGCCAGCAGTGAATCGAGCGCGGAAAGCACAGATACGCAGTATTTT	CASSESSAESTDTQYF
TRBV6-5	TRBD2	TRBJ2-3	few	TGTGCCAGCAGTTACTATCTAGCGGGAGGGGACATTACGCAGTATTTT	CASSYYLAGGDITQYF
TRBV29-1	TRBD2	TRBJ2-1	.	TGCAGCGTTGAGGGGACTAGCGGGGGAGCTTCCTACAATGAGCAGTTCTTC	CSVEGTSGGASYNEQFF
TRBV13	TRBD1	TRBJ2-1	.	TGTGTCAGCAGCGTAATGGACAGGGGGAATGAGCAGTTCTTC	CVSSVMDRGNEQFF
TRBV14	TRBD1	TRBJ2-1	.	TGTGCCAGCAGCCAATACAGGGGTGGTGAGCAGTTCTTC	CASSQYRGGEQFF
TRBV5-6	.	TRBJ1-1	many	TGTGCCAGCAGCGCGCGGTCTGAAGCTTTCTTT	CASSARSEAFF
TRBV12-3/TRBV12-4	TRBD1	TRBJ1-1	many	TGTGCCAGCAGTCCAACCCCGACAGGGGGCACTGAAGCTTTCTTT	CASSPTPTGGTEAFF
TRBV12-3/TRBV12-4	TRBD1	TRBJ2-2	few	TGTGCCAGCAGTTCCTCTAGGGGGCACACCGGGGAGCTGTTTTTT	CASSSSRGHTGELFF
TRBV20-1	TRBD2	TRBJ2-5	few	TGCAGTGCTCATAAGGCGGGAGGGCCAGGGGAGACCCAGTACTTC	CSAHKAGGPGETQYF
TRBV10-2	.	TRBJ1-5	many	TGCGCCAGCAGTGAGGAGAGACGGATGGATAGGAATCAGCCCCAGCATTTT	CASSEERRMDRNQPQHF
TRBV29-1	.	TRBJ2-3	few	TGCAGCGCCGAAGTAGGCACAGATACGCAGTATTTT	CSAEVGTDTQYF
TRBV20-1	TRBD1	TRBJ1-2	.	TGCAGTGCTAGAGATCAAGGGACAGCATATGGCTACACCTTC	CSARDQGTAYGYTF
TRBV3-1	.	TRBJ2-5	.	TGTGCCAGCAGCTCGCAGGGAATTGGGGAGACCCAGTACTTC	CASSSQGIGETQYF
TRBV20-1	.	TRBJ1-4	.	TGCAGTGCTAGAGCGCCTTGGGGCGAGGGGGAAAAACTGTTTTTT	CSARAPWGEGEKLFF
TRBV9	TRBD2	TRBJ2-1	few	TGTGCCAGCAGCGTAGGACCCAGCGGGAGGGTGTCACACAATGAGCAGTTCTTC	CASSVGPSGRVSHNEQFF
TRBV28	.	TRBJ2-4	few	TGTGCCAGTAAGTCGTCGGAGAGGTTAAACATTCAGTACTTC	CASKSSERLNIQYF
TRBV4-1	.	TRBJ1-2	few	TGCGCCAGCAGCCAAGATCGGGCAGGGTGGTATGGCTACACCTTC	CASSQDRAGWYGYTF
TRBV20-1	TRBD2	TRBJ2-3	few	TGCAGTGCTAGAGATTCTCTAGCGGGGGGCACAGATACGCAGTATTTT	CSARDSLAGGTDTQYF
TRBV12-3/TRBV12-4	TRBD1	TRBJ2-4	.	TGTGCCAGCAGTTACCCCCCCGGACAGGGATTAAACATTCAGTACTTC	CASSYPPGQGLNIQYF
TRBV27	.	TRBJ2-1	.	TGTGCCAGCAGCTCCTCAAGGGGGAGCTCCTACAATGAGCAGTTCTTC	CASSSSRGSSYNEQFF
TRBV2	TRBD2	TRBJ2-1	many	TGTGCCAGCAGGACTAGCGCCAGCTCCTACAATGAGCAGTTCTTC	CASRTSASSYNEQFF
TRBV5-1	TRBD1	TRBJ2-6	.	TGCGCCAGCAGCTCGACAGGGACGAGCTCTGGGGCCAACGTCCTGACTTTC	CASSSTGTSSGANVLTF
TRBV12-3/TRBV12-4	.	TRBJ2-3	few	TGTGCCAGCAGTTTTGCTTCCTTGGATACGCAGTATTTT	CASSFASLDTQYF
TRBV12-3/TRBV12-4	.	TRBJ2-3	many	TGTGCCAGCAGTTTTCCGGGGGCAACAGATACGCAGTATTTT	CASSFPGATDTQYF
TRBV2	TRBD2	TRBJ2-3	many	TGTGCCAGCAGTAGCGGGGGCACGGGAGCAGATACGCAGTATTTT	CASSSGGTGADTQYF
TRBV3-1	.	TRBJ1-6	few	TGTGCCAGCAGCCTAGAGGGTTCCTATAATTCACCCCTCCACTTT	CASSLEGSYNSPLHF
TRBV12-3/TRBV12-4	TRBD2	TRBJ2-7	few	TGTGCCAGCAGTTTAGCGGGACTAGCGGTGAGCTCCTACGAGCAGTACTTC	CASSLAGLAVSSYEQYF
TRBV12-3/TRBV12-4	TRBD2	TRBJ2-7	many	TGTGCCAGCAGCCAGTCCGGGACTACCTACGAGCAGTACTTC	CASSQSGTTYEQYF
TRBV12-3/TRBV12-4	TRBD1	TRBJ2-7	few	TGTGCCAGCAGCCCGGGACAGGGGGCGTGGGACGAGCAGTACTTC	CASSPGQGAWDEQYF
TRBV10-3	TRBD1	TRBJ1-1	few	TGTGCCATCAGTGATAGACAGGGAGTTGAAGCTTTCTTT	CAISDRQGVEAFF
TRBV24-1	.	TRBJ2-1	.	TGTGCCACCAGTCCCTCGGACAGACGAAGCTCCTACAATGAGCAGTTCTTC	CATSPSDRRSSYNEQFF
TRBV29-1	TRBD1	TRBJ1-1	many	TGCAGCGTGGGACAGGACCCCCTCATGAACACTGAAGCTTTCTTT	CSVGQDPLMNTEAFF
TRBV29-1	TRBD2	TRBJ2-1	many	TGCAGCGTTGAAGATCCAATGTGGACCCGGACTAGCGGGAGGCCGACACCCTACAATGAGCAGTTCTTC	CSVEDPMWTRTSGRPTPYNEQFF
TRBV12-3/TRBV12-4	.	TRBJ2-3	many	TGTGCCAGCAGTCTGACTAGGAGGAGCACAGATACGCAGTATTTT	CASSLTRRSTDTQYF
TRBV13	.	TRBJ2-1	few	TGTGCCAGCAGCAAGAGAGCGGTAGTCGATGAGCAGTTCTTC	CASSKRAVVDEQFF
TRBV12-3/TRBV12-4	.	TRBJ1-4	many	TGTGCCAGCAGTTTAGGTGCGGATGAAAAACTGTTTTTT	CASSLGADEKLFF
TRBV24-1	.	TRBJ1-1	.	TGTGCCACCACCTACCCCCCCTCAAAAGACACTGAAGCTTTCTTT	CATTYPPSKDTEAFF